This TCR beta chain is from a study of T cells in Graves' hyperthyroidism and ophthalmopathy. There were TCR beta CDR3 regions amplified from RNA transcripts. Carried out on the TCR CDR3, a first-round RT-PCR used the HTBI primer set. MiXCR, run by TCRdb on the multiplex PCR reads, gives a single entry per CDR3 protein. Of 500,000 to 600,000 distinct CDR3 sequences listed, 20% are singletons. Overall study findings and caveats: The blood repertoire included most of the expanded thyroid clonotypes above 0.001.

Exclusion of patients followed from uncontrolled infection, other autoimmune disease, pregnancy or lactation. This clonotype was detected many times. Antigen unknown. This sequence was found in a man in his forties with Graves' ophthalmopathy. The sequencing input was blood.

The CDR3 loop reads CASSLTDGSYGYTF. The CDR3 DNA sequence: TGTGCCAGCAGCTTGACCGACGGGAGCTATGGCTACACCTTC. The chain has TRBV7-2 and TRBJ1-2; D not resolved. Trimming removed 3 bases at V and 4 bases at J, with 12 bases between. Per the germline V gene, CDR1 is SGHTA and CDR2 is FQGNSA. CDR3 size: 14 residues.